The 15 T cell receptor beta chains below come from one sample, sequenced in a study of T-cell reconstitution after alpha-beta-depleted transplantation in children. Study-wide results and caveats: Counts and diversity of T cells one year after transplant came mostly from newly produced T cells.

Unique molecular identifiers tagged the TCRbeta library. TCRdb fed the PCR reads into MiXCR, producing one record per CDR3 protein. This table has 250,000 to 300,000 distinct CDR3 sequences, about 7.3% appearing once. What these receptors recognize is not known. Material: peripheral blood, obtained 360 days after TCRalphabeta/CD19-depleted stem cell transplant. The receptor set was obtained from a female patient aged 2 to 10 who had a stem cell transplant for Fanconi anemia, so the T cells may come from the graft donor.

V and J are TRBV7-9 and TRBJ1-4, with no clear D. This CDR3 is 14 amino acids long. Trimming removed 3 bases at V and 7 bases at J, with 12 bases between. Germline values: CDR1 SEHNR, CDR2 FQNEAQ (reference sequence). The CDR3: CASSLEGGSEKLFF. For the CDR3, the DNA is TGTGCCAGCAGCTTGGAGGGAGGCAGTGAAAAACTGTTTTTT.

This clonotype was seen only a few times. V usage is TRBV6-2 or TRBV6-3 and J usage is TRBJ2-1, with 7 bases aligning to TRBD2. Germline V gives CDR1 MNHEY, CDR2 SVGEGT. The CDR3 runs to 18 residues. Germline trimming cut 4 bases from V and 7 bases from J; bases unmatched to any gene: 19. CDR3: CASSSVSGFQWVSNEQFF. The CDR3 coding sequence is TGTGCCAGCAGTTCGGTTAGCGGGTTCCAATGGGTCTCGAATGAGCAGTTCTTC.

The chain uses TRBV27 and TRBJ1-2; tentative D call: TRBD1 (5 bases). CDR3 length equals 14 residues. Trimming left V 3 bases short and J 1 base short, with 9 bases between. Looked up from germline, CDR1 is MNHEY and CDR2 is SMNVEV (reference sequence). The CDR3 protein is CASSFLGGNYGYTF. The CDR3 coding sequence is TGTGCCAGCAGTTTCCTTGGGGGTAACTATGGCTACACCTTC.

As DNA, the CDR3 is TGTGCCAGCAGGGGGACAGGGGGCAATCAGCCCCAGCATTTT. This codes for CASRGTGGNQPQHF. This chain joins TRBV6-1 and TRBJ1-5, with 10 bases lining up with TRBD1. Germline trimming cut 6 bases from V and 2 bases from J; bases unmatched to any gene: 1. The germline V gene has CDR1 MNHNS and CDR2 SASEGT. This CDR3 spans 14 amino acids.

This clonotype was counted many times. The chain joins TRBV29-1 to TRBJ2-1; TRBD2 might be the D (5 bases). The germline V and J ends were trimmed by 3 bases and 0 bases, with 18 bases remaining between them. CDR3 length equals 17 residues. The germline V gene has CDR1 SQVTM and CDR2 ANQGSEA. CDR3 loop: CSVDRSSGISSYNEQFF. The CDR3 DNA reads as TGCAGCGTTGATCGGAGCTCGGGGATCAGCTCCTACAATGAGCAGTTCTTC.

This rearrangement joins TRBV20-1 to TRBJ2-3, with TRBD2 as a possible D gene (7 bases). From germline, CDR1 is DFQATT and CDR2 SNEGSKA (reference sequence). CDR3 length: 18 residues. V lost 0 bases to trimming and J lost 6 bases, with 25 bases between them. The CDR3: CSARDWAGGGLKVDTQYF. Written as DNA, the CDR3 is TGCAGTGCTAGAGATTGGGCTGGGGGGGGGCTAAAGGTGGATACGCAGTATTTT.

This clonotype was recorded at least ten times. V gene TRBV6-1 combines with J gene TRBJ2-3, with D possibly being TRBD2 (7 bases). Trimming stripped 5 bases from V and 2 bases from J, with 20 bases between. The V gene's germline CDR1 is MNHNS and CDR2 SASEGT. The CDR3 sequence is 17 residues long. Here the CDR3 reads CASSKRGGVGNTDTQYF. CDR3 coding DNA: TGTGCCAGCAGTAAAAGGGGGGGCGTCGGAAACACAGATACGCAGTATTTT.

This chain links TRBV12-3 or TRBV12-4 with TRBJ1-2; no reliable D call. The CDR3 contains 12 residues. Trimming took 5 bases from V and 5 from J, leaving 9 bases between them. CDR3 protein: CASSHVTYGYTF. In nucleotides, the CDR3 is TGTGCCAGCAGTCATGTCACGTATGGCTACACCTTC.

This clonotype appeared many times. The CDR3 coding sequence is TGTGCCAGCAGCTTATTAGGCGGACAGGAATTAAATGAGCAGTTCTTC. The encoded protein is CASSLLGGQELNEQFF. This chain uses TRBV7-3 with TRBJ2-1; 7 bases align to TRBD1. The ends lost 2 bases at V and 7 bases at J; junction bases unmatched: 11. The CDR3 extends over 16 amino acids. Per germline, CDR1 SGHTA and CDR2 FQGTGA.

This chain uses TRBV7-2 with TRBJ2-2; 9 bases agree with TRBD2. CDR1 is SGHTA, CDR2 FQGNSA, per germline. This CDR3 spans 15 amino acids. With 6 bases clipped from V and 6 bases from J, the junction kept 8 bases outside the gene matches. CDR3 nucleotide sequence: TGTGCCAGCAGACTCGTAGCGGGAGCGTCCGGGGAGCTGTTTTTT. This translates into CASRLVAGASGELFF.

This clonotype has ten or more counts. This rearrangement joins TRBV4-2 to TRBJ2-5; TRBD1 matches at 7 bases. The CDR3 is made up of 15 amino acids. Germline V lookup: CDR1 LGHNA, CDR2 YNFKEQ. Trimming took 0 bases from V and 4 from J; bases not matched to a gene: 5. The CDR3 loop reads CASSQDKGAGETQYF. As DNA, the CDR3 is TGTGCCAGCAGCCAAGATAAGGGGGCGGGAGAGACCCAGTACTTC.

This clonotype was seen repeatedly, ten times or more. This chain uses TRBV5-1 with TRBJ2-2; TRBD1 or TRBD2 may be the D gene (5 bases each). Germline CDR1 reads SGHRS; CDR2 reads YFSETQ. The CDR3 spans 16 residues. Trimming removed 4 bases from V and 4 bases from J, with 17 bases in between. Here the CDR3 reads CASSRLIFGTTGELFF. CDR3 nucleotides: TGCGCCAGCAGCCGACTAATTTTTGGGACCACCGGGGAGCTGTTTTTT. Looking up the rest from reference TRBV5-1 and TRBJ2-2 gives the full variable domain: KAGVTQTPRYLIKTRGQQVTLSCSPISGHRSVSWYQQTPGQGLQFLFEYFSETQRNKGNFPGRFSGRQFSNSRSEMNVSTLELGDSALYLCASSRLIFGTTGELFFGEGSRLTVL.

This clonotype showed up just once. The rearrangement links TRBV7-6 to TRBJ2-2, with D perhaps matching TRBD1 or TRBD2 (5 bases each). The CDR3 has 16 amino acids. Germline V lookup: CDR1 SGHVS, CDR2 FNYEAQ. The ends were cut back, 0 bases at V and 5 bases at J, with 13 bases in the middle. The CDR3: CASSLASGSWTGELFF. CDR3 DNA: TGTGCCAGCAGCTTAGCGTCAGGGAGTTGGACCGGGGAGCTGTTTTTT. The full variable domain, in which reference TRBV7-6 and TRBJ2-2 provide the parts outside the CDR3, is GAGVSQSPRYKVTKRGQDVALRCDPISGHVSLYWYRQALGQGPEFLTYFNYEAQQDKSGLPNDRFSAERPEGSISTLTIQRTEQRDSAMYRCASSLASGSWTGELFFGEGSRLTVL.

This clonotype was picked up a small number of times. This rearrangement joins TRBV11-3 to TRBJ2-1; tentative D call: TRBD2 (6 bases). This CDR3 region has 13 residues. V shed 2 bases and J shed 9 bases, with 11 bases lying between them. Germline CDR1 is SGHNT and CDR2 is YENEEA. CDR3 nucleotides: TGTGCCAGCAGCTTAACGGGCGGGACTGAGCAGTTCTTC. Encoded protein: CASSLTGGTEQFF.

This clonotype was recorded many times. J is TRBJ2-7 and V is TRBV7-6; TRBD1 or TRBD2 may be the D gene (5 bases each). The CDR3 runs 18 residues. Deletions cut 1 base from V and 2 bases from J, with 21 bases between. Germline V gene sequence: CDR1 SGHVS, CDR2 FNYEAQ. The CDR3 protein is CASSLGPWGRELTYEQYF. CDR3 bases: TGTGCCAGCAGCTTAGGCCCCTGGGGCAGGGAGTTAACCTACGAGCAGTACTTC.